This TCR beta chain is from a study of Graves' ophthalmopathy and Graves' hyperthyroidism. Broader study findings: As the model predicted ophthalmopathy progression, it achieved a sensitivity of 70% to 71% and a specificity of approximately 72%. Most clonotypes expanded in thyroid above 0.001 frequency were present in blood too.

Transcripts of RNA were the source for amplifying TCR beta CDR3 regions. In the first round, RT-PCR was carried out with HTBI primers, and a multiplex PCR formed the second round. TCRdb reprocessed the multiplex PCR reads via MiXCR and lists one record per CDR3 protein. The data contain about 40,000 distinct CDR3 sequences, around 52% of them singletons. The CDR3 totals 15 residues. The V gene lost 5 bases and the J gene lost 9 bases, with 22 bases spanning the gap. Germline loops: CDR1 SEHNR, CDR2 FQNEAQ (reference sequence). Lactation, pregnancy, uncontrolled infections and other autoimmune diseases were all grounds for excluding patients. As to this clonotype: Its antigen is not known.

V gene TRBV7-9 combines with J gene TRBJ1-1; D is perhaps TRBD1 (6 bases). The sequenced sample consisted of peripheral blood. The sequence derives from an adult man with Graves' ophthalmopathy. CDR3 sequence: CASSPTGQRGTQAFF. CDR3 coding DNA: TGTGCCAGCAGCCCCACCGGACAGCGGGGGACTCAAGCTTTCTTT. The whole variable domain, remainder taken from reference TRBV7-9 and TRBJ1-1, is DTGVSQNPRHKITKRGQNVTFRCDPISEHNRLYWYRQTLGQGPEFLTYFQNEAQLEKSRLLSDRFSAERPKGSFSTLEIQRTEQGDSAMYLCASSPTGQRGTQAFFGQGTRLTVV.